This T cell receptor beta chain was profiled in a study of blood T cell repertoires in COVID-19. At the level of the study: T cells, B-cell-depleted T cells, or PBMCs supplied cDNA or gDNA.

Study processing details: Estimates of nucleated cell counts were drawn from the amplification of reference gene primers. Produced via immunoSEQ multiplex PCR; TCRdb's table is partial and in-frame only. V and J calls and clone size follow that table, whereas D and trimming were derived from the DNA. Here the sample spans about 43,000 clones, 87% being singletons. The receptor was derived from a woman older than 75 with active COVID-19. The sequenced sample was peripheral blood.

The CDR3 sequence is CSVEERLAGRTDTQYF. For the CDR3, the DNA is TGCAGCGTTGAGGAAAGACTAGCGGGACGCACAGATACGCAGTATTTT. This chain uses TRBV29-1 with TRBJ2-3; 11 nucleotides agree with TRBD2. Germline CDR1 SQVTM, CDR2 ANQGSEA. This CDR3 region has 16 residues. The junction had 6 bases not matched to a gene; V was cut back by 3 bases and J by 1 base.